This paragraph reports one TCR beta chain. Trimming took 6 bases from V and 7 from J, leaving 12 bases between them. Germline CDR1 SQVTM, CDR2 ANQGSEA. This CDR3 contains 11 residues. TCRdb passed the RT-PCR reads through MiXCR, listing each CDR3 protein once. The sample consists of about a million distinct CDR3 sequences, more than 15% of them appearing once. The sample belongs to a study of patients and donors after allogeneic stem cell transplantation. The source is a human donor who was either an allogeneic HSCT recipient or a stem cell or donor lymphocyte infusion donor (not recorded which). It is not recorded whose cells these are; they may come from a transplant donor. V is TRBV29-1 and J is TRBJ1-1; D remains ambiguous. The specimen was blood, either unsorted or a sorted T cell fraction (not recorded which). In DNA, the CDR3 is TGCAGCGTAGCCGCACGAATTGAAGCTTTCTTT. Encoded protein: CSVAARIEAFF.